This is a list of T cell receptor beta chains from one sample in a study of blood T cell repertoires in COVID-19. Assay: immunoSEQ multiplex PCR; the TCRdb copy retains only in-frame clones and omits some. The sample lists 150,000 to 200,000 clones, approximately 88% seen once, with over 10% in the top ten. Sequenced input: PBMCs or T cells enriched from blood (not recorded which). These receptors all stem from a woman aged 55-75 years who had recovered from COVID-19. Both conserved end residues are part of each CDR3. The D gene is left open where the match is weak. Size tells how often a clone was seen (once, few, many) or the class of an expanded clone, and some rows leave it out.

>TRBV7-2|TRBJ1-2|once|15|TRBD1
CASSPGQGARYGYTF
TGTGCCAGCAGCCCCGGCCAGGGGGCCCGGTATGGCTACACCTTC
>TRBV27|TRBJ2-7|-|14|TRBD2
CASSFVAGVVEQYF
TGTGCCAGCAGTTTTGTAGCGGGAGTTGTTGAGCAGTACTTC
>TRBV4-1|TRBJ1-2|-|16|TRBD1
CASSLVPGQGNYGYTF
TGCGCCAGCAGCCTAGTCCCGGGACAGGGGAACTATGGCTACACCTTC
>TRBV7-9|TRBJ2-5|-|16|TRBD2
CASSLFASGGRETQYF
TGTGCCAGCAGCTTATTCGCTAGCGGGGGTCGGGAGACCCAGTACTTC
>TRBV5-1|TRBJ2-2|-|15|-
CASSPLTGRAGELFF
TGCGCCAGCAGCCCCCTTACAGGGAGAGCCGGGGAGCTGTTTTTT
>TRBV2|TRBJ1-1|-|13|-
CASKFQGGAEAFF
TGTGCCAGCAAGTTTCAGGGAGGGGCTGAAGCTTTCTTT
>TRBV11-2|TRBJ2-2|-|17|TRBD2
CASSPPRSLAGVRELFF
TGTGCCAGCAGCCCCCCCCGGTCGCTAGCGGGAGTACGAGAGCTGTTTTTT
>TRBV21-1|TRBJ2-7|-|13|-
CAKKREGPYEQYF
TGTGCCAAAAAGCGGGAGGGCCCTTACGAGCAGTACTTC
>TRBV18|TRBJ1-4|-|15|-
CASSPPGQRNEKLFF
TGTGCCAGCTCACCCCCGGGACAACGTAATGAAAAACTGTTTTTT
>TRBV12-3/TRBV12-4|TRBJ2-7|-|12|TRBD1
CASSFDRDEQYF
TGTGCCAGCAGTTTCGACAGGGACGAGCAGTACTTC
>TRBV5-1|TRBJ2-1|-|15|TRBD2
CASNDAAGVLHEQFF
TGCGCCAGCAATGACGCAGCGGGGGTGCTCCATGAGCAGTTCTTC
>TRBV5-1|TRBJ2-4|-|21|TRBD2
CASSPEGSGRPLGVAKNIQYF
TGCGCCAGCAGCCCAGAGGGTAGCGGGAGGCCCTTGGGGGTAGCCAAAAACATTCAGTACTTC
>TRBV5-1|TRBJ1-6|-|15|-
CASSPETGRNSPLHF
TGCGCCAGCAGCCCCGAAACAGGCCGAAATTCACCCCTCCACTTT
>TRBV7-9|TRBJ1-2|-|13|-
CASIATGVYGYTF
TGTGCCAGCATCGCGACAGGAGTCTATGGCTACACCTTC
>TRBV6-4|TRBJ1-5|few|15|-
CVAASLPGSNQPQHF
TGTGTCGCGGCGAGTCTACCCGGGAGCAATCAGCCCCAGCATTTT
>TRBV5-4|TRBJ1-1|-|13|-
CASSLEQGTEAFF
TGTGCCAGCAGCTTGGAACAGGGCACTGAAGCTTTCTTT
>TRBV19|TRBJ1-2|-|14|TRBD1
CASSPSGTGYGYTF
TGTGCCAGTAGTCCCTCCGGGACAGGGTATGGCTACACCTTC
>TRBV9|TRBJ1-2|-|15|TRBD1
CASSAPPGGTYGYTF
TGTGCCAGCAGCGCTCCTCCAGGGGGGACCTATGGCTACACCTTC
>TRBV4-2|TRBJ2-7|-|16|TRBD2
CASSQDRTSGEEKQYF
TGTGCCAGCAGCCAAGATCGGACTAGCGGGGAGGAAAAGCAGTACTTC
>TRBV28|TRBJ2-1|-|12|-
CASEQGRGEQFF
TGTGCCAGCGAGCAGGGAAGGGGCGAGCAGTTCTTC
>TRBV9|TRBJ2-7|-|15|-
CASSVRGRGPYEQYF
TGTGCCAGCAGCGTTAGGGGGAGGGGCCCCTACGAGCAGTACTTC
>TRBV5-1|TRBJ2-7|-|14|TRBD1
CASSLGDRVDEQYF
TGCGCCAGCAGCTTGGGAGACAGGGTAGACGAGCAGTACTTC
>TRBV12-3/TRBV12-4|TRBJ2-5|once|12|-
CASSRYRDPQYF
TGTGCCAGCAGCCGATACCGGGATCCCCAGTACTTC
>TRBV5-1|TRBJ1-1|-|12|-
CASKGGGTEAFF
TGCGCCAGCAAAGGGGGAGGGACTGAAGCTTTCTTT
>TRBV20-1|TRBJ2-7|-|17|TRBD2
CSASGTSGRAGAYEQYF
TGCAGTGCTAGTGGGACTAGCGGGAGGGCCGGTGCCTACGAGCAGTACTTC
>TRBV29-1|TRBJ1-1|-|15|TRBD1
CSVEVRDRGDTEAFF
TGCAGCGTTGAAGTCCGGGACAGGGGAGACACTGAAGCTTTCTTT
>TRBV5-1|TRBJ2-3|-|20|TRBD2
CASSLYPLGTSGGSTDTQYF
TGCGCCAGCAGCTTGTACCCCCTCGGGACTAGCGGGGGTAGCACAGATACGCAGTATTTT
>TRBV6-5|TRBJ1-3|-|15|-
CASSYSYNSGNTIYF
TGTGCCAGCAGTTACTCGTACAACTCTGGAAACACCATATATTTT
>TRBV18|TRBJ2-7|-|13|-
CASSPVAGAEQYF
TGTGCCAGCTCACCAGTAGCAGGGGCCGAGCAGTACTTC
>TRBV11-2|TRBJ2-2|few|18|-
CASSLRPSVYRFIGELFF
TGTGCCAGCAGCTTGCGGCCCAGCGTGTACCGATTCATCGGGGAGCTGTTTTTT
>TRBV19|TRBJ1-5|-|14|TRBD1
CASSPGQGLRPQHF
TGTGCCAGTAGTCCCGGACAGGGCCTGCGGCCCCAGCATTTT
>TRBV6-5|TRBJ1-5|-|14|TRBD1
CASTRTGGRQPQHF
TGTGCCAGCACCCGGACAGGGGGCCGGCAGCCCCAGCATTTT